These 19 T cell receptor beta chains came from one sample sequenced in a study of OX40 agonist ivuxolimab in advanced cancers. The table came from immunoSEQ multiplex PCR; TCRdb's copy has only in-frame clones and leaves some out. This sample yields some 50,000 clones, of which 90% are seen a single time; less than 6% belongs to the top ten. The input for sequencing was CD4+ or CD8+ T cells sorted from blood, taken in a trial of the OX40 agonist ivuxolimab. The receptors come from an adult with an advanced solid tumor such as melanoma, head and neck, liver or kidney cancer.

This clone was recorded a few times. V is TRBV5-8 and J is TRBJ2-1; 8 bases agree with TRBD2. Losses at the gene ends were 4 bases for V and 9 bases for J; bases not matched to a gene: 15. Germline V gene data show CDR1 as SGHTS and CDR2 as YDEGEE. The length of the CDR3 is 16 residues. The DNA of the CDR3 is TGTGCCAGCAGCCCTCCCAGCGGGAGAATTAGGAGTGAGCAGTTCTTC. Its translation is CASSPPSGRIRSEQFF.

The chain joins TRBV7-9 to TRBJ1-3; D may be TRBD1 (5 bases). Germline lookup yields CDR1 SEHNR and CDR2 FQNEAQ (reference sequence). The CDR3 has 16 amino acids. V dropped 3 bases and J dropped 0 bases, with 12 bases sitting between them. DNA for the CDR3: TGTGCCAGCAGCTTCCCCCCAGGGAACTCTGGAAACACCATATATTTT. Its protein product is CASSFPPGNSGNTIYF.

This CDR3 reads CASSLGGLAGAYNEQFF. CDR3 nucleotide sequence: TGTGCCAGCAGCTTAGGGGGACTAGCGGGAGCCTACAATGAGCAGTTCTTC. The J gene is TRBJ2-1, the V gene TRBV7-9; 14 bases line up with TRBD2. CDR1 is SEHNR and CDR2 is FQNEAQ in the germline V gene (reference sequence). Trimming took 1 base from V and 2 from J; bases not matched to a gene: 1. This CDR3 has 17 amino acids.

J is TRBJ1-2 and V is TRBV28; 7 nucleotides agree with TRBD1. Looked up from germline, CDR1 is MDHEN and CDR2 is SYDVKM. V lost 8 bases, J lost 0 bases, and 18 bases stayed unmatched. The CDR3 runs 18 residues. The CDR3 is CASVRGQGEPLPNYGYTF. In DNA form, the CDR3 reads TGTGCCAGCGTCCGAGGGCAGGGGGAACCCCTCCCTAACTATGGCTACACCTTC.

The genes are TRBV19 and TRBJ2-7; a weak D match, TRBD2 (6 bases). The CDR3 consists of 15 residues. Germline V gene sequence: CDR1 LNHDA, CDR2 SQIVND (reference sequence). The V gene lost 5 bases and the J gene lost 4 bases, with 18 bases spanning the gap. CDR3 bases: TGTGCCAGTAGTTCTCAAGCGGGTCATAGTTACGAGCAGTACTTC. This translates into CASSSQAGHSYEQYF.

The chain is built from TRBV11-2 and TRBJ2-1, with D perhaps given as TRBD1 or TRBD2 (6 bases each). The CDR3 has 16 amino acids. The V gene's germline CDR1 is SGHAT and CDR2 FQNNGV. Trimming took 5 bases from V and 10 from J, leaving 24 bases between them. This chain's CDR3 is CASSPLGGGGAGEQFF. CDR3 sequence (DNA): TGTGCCAGCAGCCCTCTAGGAGGGGGTGGTGCTGGGGAGCAGTTCTTC.

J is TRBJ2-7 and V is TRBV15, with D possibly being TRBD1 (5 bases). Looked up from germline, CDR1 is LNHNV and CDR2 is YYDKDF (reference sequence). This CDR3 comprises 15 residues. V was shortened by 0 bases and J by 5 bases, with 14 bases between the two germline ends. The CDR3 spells CATSRDGRELHEQYF. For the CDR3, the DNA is TGTGCCACCAGCAGAGATGGCAGGGAATTACACGAGCAGTACTTC.

As DNA, the CDR3 is TGTGCCAGTAGGGGGGAAGGGCGAGAGACCCAGTACTTC. Translation gives CASRGEGRETQYF. This sequence joins TRBV19 and TRBJ2-5; D tentatively reads TRBD1 or TRBD2 (5 bases each). Trimming cost V 6 bases and J 4 bases, with 12 bases left between them. Germline CDR1 reads LNHDA; CDR2 reads SQIVND (reference sequence). CDR3 length: 13 amino acids.

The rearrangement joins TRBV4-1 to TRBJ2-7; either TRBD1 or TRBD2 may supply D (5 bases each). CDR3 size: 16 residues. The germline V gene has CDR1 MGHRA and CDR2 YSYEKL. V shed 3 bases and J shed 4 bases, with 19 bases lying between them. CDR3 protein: CASSQIPGLLNYEQYF. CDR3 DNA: TGCGCCAGCAGCCAGATACCGGGGCTCCTAAATTACGAGCAGTACTTC.

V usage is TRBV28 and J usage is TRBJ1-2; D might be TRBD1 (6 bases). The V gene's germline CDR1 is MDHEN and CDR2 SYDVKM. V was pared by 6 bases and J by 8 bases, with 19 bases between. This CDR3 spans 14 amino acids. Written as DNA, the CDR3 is TGTGCCAGCAGGGAGCGGGGGGGCAAACGGGGCTACACCTTC. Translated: CASRERGGKRGYTF.

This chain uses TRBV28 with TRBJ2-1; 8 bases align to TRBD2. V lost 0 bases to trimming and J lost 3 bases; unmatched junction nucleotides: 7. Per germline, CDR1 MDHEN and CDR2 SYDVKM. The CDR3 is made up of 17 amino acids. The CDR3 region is CASSLWYSGTLYNEQFF. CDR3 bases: TGTGCCAGCAGTTTATGGTATAGCGGGACCCTCTACAATGAGCAGTTCTTC.

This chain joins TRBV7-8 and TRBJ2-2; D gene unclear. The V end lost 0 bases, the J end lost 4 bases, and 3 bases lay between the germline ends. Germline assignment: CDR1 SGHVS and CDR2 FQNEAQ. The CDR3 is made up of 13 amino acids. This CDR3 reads CASSLATTGELFF. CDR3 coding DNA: TGTGCCAGCAGCTTAGCGACCACCGGGGAGCTGTTTTTT.

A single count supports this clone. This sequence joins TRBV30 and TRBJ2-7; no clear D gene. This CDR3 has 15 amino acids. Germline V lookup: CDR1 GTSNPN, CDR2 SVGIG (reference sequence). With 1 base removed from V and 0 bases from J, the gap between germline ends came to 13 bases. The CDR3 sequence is CAWSGGGSHSYEQYF. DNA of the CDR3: TGTGCCTGGAGTGGGGGTGGCAGCCACTCCTACGAGCAGTACTTC. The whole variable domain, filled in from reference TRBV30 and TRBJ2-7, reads SQTIHQWPATLVQPVGSPLSLECTVEGTSNPNLYWYRQAAGRGLQLLFYSVGIGQISSEVPQNLSASRPQDRQFILSSKKLLLSDSGFYLCAWSGGGSHSYEQYFGPGTRLTVT.

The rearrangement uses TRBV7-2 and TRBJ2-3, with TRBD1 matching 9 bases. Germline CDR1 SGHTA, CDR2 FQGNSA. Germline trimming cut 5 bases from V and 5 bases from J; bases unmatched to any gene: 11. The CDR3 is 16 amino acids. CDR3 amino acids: CASSISGTGTVDTQYF. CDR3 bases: TGTGCCAGCAGCATTTCCGGGACAGGGACGGTAGATACGCAGTATTTT.

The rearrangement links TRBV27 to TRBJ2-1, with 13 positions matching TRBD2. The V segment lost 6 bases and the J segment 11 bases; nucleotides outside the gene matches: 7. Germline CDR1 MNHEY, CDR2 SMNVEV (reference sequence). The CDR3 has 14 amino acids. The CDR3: CASSPGLAGVKQFF. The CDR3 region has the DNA TGTGCCAGCAGCCCTGGACTAGCGGGAGTGAAGCAGTTCTTC.

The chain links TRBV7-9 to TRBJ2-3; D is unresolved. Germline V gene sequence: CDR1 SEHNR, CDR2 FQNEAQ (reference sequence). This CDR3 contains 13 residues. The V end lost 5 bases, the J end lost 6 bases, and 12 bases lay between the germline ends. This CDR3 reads CASSQYRMDTQYF. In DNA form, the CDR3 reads TGTGCCAGCAGCCAGTATCGCATGGATACGCAGTATTTT.

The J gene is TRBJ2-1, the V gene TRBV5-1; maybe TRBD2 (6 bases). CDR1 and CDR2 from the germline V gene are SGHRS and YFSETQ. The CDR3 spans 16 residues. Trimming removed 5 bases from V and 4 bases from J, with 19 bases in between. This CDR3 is CASSRGTTGKYNEQFF. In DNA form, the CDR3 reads TGCGCCAGCAGTCGGGGGACCACGGGGAAATACAATGAGCAGTTCTTC.

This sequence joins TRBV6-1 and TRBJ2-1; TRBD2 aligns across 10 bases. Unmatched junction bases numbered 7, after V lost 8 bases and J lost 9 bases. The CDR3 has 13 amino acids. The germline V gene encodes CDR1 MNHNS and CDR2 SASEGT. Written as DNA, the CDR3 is TGTGCCAGCTTGAGCGGGAGGGGGGGTGAGCAGTTCTTC. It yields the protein CASLSGRGGEQFF.

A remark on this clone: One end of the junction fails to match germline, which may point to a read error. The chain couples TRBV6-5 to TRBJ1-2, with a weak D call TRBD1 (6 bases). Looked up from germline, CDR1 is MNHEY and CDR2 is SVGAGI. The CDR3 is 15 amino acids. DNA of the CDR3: TGTGCCAGCAGTAACTCCCTTAACAGGGCTGGGGGCTACACCTTC. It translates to CASSNSLNRAGGYTF.